This T cell receptor beta chain stems from a study of response to subunit inactivated influenza vaccine. This CDR3 is 15 amino acids long. Study results and limitations: The authors suggested that few new T cells are recruited per seasonal influenza vaccination.

Comment on this clonotype: Antigen specificity is unknown. A much larger clonotype is one base distant, so this may be a read error.

From the RT-PCR reads, TCRdb called clonotypes with MiXCR, one entry per CDR3 protein. Seen here are hundreds of thousands of distinct CDR3 sequences, 12% to 15% observed once, and the top ten hold approximately 7.6%. Sample: PBMCs from blood, taken about 14 days before vaccination. V and J are TRBV12-3 or TRBV12-4 and TRBJ1-4, with D perhaps matching TRBD1 (5 bases). This TCR was recovered from a man over 45 who received an inactivated influenza vaccine. The CDR3: CVSSSPGRKDEKLFF. The CDR3, as DNA: TGTGTCAGCAGTTCCCCGGGACGGAAGGACGAAAAACTGTTTTTT.